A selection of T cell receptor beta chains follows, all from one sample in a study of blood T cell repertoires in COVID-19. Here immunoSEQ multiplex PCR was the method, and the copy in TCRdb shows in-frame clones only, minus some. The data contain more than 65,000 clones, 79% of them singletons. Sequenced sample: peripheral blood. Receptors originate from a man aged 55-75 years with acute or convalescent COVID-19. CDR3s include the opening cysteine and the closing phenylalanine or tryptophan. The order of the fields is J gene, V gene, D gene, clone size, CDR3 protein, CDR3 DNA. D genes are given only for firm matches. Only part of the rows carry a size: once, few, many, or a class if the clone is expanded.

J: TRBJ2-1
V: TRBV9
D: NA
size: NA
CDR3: CASSVDTGFVNEQFF
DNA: TGTGCCAGCAGCGTGGACACAGGGTTTGTCAATGAGCAGTTCTTC

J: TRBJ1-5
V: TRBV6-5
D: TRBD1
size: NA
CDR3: CASKSKGGTNQPQHF
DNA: TGTGCCAGCAAGTCGAAAGGGGGCACCAATCAGCCCCAGCATTTT

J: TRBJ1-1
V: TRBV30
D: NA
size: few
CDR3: CAWKVVGRDEAFF
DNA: TGTGCCTGGAAGGTAGTGGGGCGGGATGAAGCTTTCTTT

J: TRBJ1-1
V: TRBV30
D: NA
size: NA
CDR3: CAWSVAVNTEAFF
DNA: TGTGCCTGGAGTGTGGCAGTGAACACTGAAGCTTTCTTT

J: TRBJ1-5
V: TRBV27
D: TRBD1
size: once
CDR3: CASSPSRTGARQPQHF
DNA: TGTGCCAGCAGTCCAAGTCGGACAGGGGCTCGGCAGCCCCAGCATTTT

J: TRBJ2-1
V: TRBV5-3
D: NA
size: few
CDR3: CARSLQGDPTDEQFF
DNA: TGTGCCAGAAGCCTACAGGGTGACCCTACTGATGAGCAGTTCTTC

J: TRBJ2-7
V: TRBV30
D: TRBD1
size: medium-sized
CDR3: CAWSTPTGTQYF
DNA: TGTGCCTGGAGTACTCCGACAGGGACACAGTACTTC

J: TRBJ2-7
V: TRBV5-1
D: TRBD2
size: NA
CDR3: CATSPGGEGSYEQYF
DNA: TGCGCCACCAGCCCCGGGGGGGAGGGGTCCTACGAGCAGTACTTC

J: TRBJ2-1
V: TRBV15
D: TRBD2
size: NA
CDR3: CATSRASGGANEQFF
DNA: TGTGCCACCAGCAGAGCTTCCGGGGGGGCGAATGAGCAGTTCTTC

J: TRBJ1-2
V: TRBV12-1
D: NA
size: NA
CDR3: CASSFELETAYGYTF
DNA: TGTGCCAGCAGCTTTGAACTTGAGACAGCGTATGGCTACACCTTC

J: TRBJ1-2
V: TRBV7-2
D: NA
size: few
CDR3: CASSLDPSRSYGYTF
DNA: TGTGCCAGCAGCTTAGACCCCTCGCGGTCCTATGGCTACACCTTC